The 28 T cell receptor beta chains reported below all come from one sample, sequenced in a study of a mutant IDH1 vaccine in newly diagnosed glioma. The time point was: week 47, end of study. Every vaccine dose comprised 300 ug of mutant IDH1 20-mer peptide plus topical imiquimod. Their specific antigens are unknown. The repertoire was sequenced with immunoSEQ multiplex PCR; TCRdb's copy has only in-frame clones and lacks some. The sample yields fewer than 60,000 clones, about 61% seen once. Source: peripheral blood mononuclear cells (PBMCs), taken from a glioma patient whose treatment included an IDH1 peptide vaccine. The receptors originated from a middle-aged man with glioma. Some clones in this sample may be carry-over from other donors' samples.

This chain links TRBV27 with TRBJ1-6, with D perhaps TRBD1 (5 bases). The CDR3 is made up of 15 amino acids. Germline V gives CDR1 MNHEY, CDR2 SMNVEV (reference sequence). V gave up 0 bases and J gave up 3 bases, with 6 bases separating them. In nucleotides, the CDR3 is TGTGCCAGCAGTTTATCAGGGGTCTATAATTCACCCCTCCACTTT. Its protein product is CASSLSGVYNSPLHF.

This clone came up once. The chain uses TRBV7-2 and TRBJ1-2; D possibly corresponds to TRBD1 (6 bases). Trimming cost V 3 bases and J 8 bases, with 10 bases left between them. The CDR3 consists of 12 residues. CDR1 and CDR2 from the germline V gene are SGHTA and FQGNSA. DNA for the CDR3: TGTGCCAGCAGCTTGATGGGGGCCGGCTACACCTTC. Translation: CASSLMGAGYTF.

The V gene is TRBV27, the J gene TRBJ1-2; TRBD1 might be the D (5 bases). V was cut by 8 bases and J by 4 bases, with 20 bases left in between. Germline loops: CDR1 MNHEY, CDR2 SMNVEV (reference sequence). This CDR3 region has 15 residues. CDR3 DNA: TGTGCCAGCGCCCCTGGGACGAGAATCTTCTATGGCTACACCTTC. This translates into CASAPGTRIFYGYTF.

The chain is built from TRBV6-6 and TRBJ2-1; 9 positions agree with TRBD1. This CDR3 spans 14 amino acids. Trimming at V came to 2 bases and at J to 8 bases, leaving 4 bases not matched to a gene. Germline lookup yields CDR1 MNHNY and CDR2 SVGAGI (reference sequence). CDR3 in amino acids: CASSYGTGLDEQFF. The CDR3 DNA reads TGTGCCAGCAGTTACGGGACAGGGCTCGATGAGCAGTTCTTC.

The J gene is TRBJ1-2, the V gene TRBV5-6; D is undetermined. The CDR3 sequence is 14 residues long. Germline CDR1 is SGHDT and CDR2 is YYEEEE. Deletions cut 1 base from V and 8 bases from J, with 15 bases between. This chain's CDR3 is CASSLYQATWGYTF. Here the CDR3 DNA reads TGTGCCAGCAGCTTGTATCAGGCTACGTGGGGCTACACCTTC. The complete variable domain, with remaining parts taken from reference TRBV5-6 and TRBJ1-2, reads DAGVTQSPTHLIKTRGQQVTLRCSPKSGHDTVSWYQQALGQGPQFIFQYYEEEERQRGNFPDRFSGHQFPNYSSELNVNALLLGDSALYLCASSLYQATWGYTFGSGTRLTVV.

The chain employs TRBV5-8 and TRBJ1-1, with D possibly being TRBD1 (6 bases). V lost 3 bases to trimming and J lost 5 bases, with 17 bases between them. The CDR3 is 15 residues long. Germline-derived CDR1 and CDR2 are SGHTS and YDEGEE. The CDR3 nucleotides read TGTGCCAGCAGCTGGGGTGGCGGGGGCTGGACTGAAGCTTTCTTT. Amino acid sequence: CASSWGGGGWTEAFF. Full variable domain (remainder filled in from reference TRBV5-8 and TRBJ1-1): EAGVTQSPTHLIKTRGQQATLRCSPISGHTSVYWYQQALGLGLQFLLWYDEGEERNRGNFPPRFSGRQFPNYSSELNVNALELEDSALYLCASSWGGGGWTEAFFGQGTRLTVV.

A single count supports this clone. This chain joins TRBV2 and TRBJ2-7; TRBD1 agrees at 10 bases. The junction had 9 bases not matched to a gene; V was cut back by 6 bases and J by 4 bases. The CDR3 consists of 15 residues. Looked up from germline, CDR1 is SNHLY and CDR2 is FYNNEI. The CDR3 region has the DNA TGTGCCAGCAGCATCTCCCCGGGACAGGGGTACGAGCAGTACTTC. Amino acids: CASSISPGQGYEQYF.

This clone was seen more than once but under ten times. V usage is TRBV10-3 and J usage is TRBJ1-2; TRBD1 agrees at 9 bases. CDR3 length: 15 amino acids. The germline gives CDR1 ENHRY, CDR2 SYGVKD. Trimming took 3 bases from V and 2 from J; bases not matched to a gene: 4. The CDR3 loop reads CAISDGQGLNYGYTF. In nucleotides, the CDR3 is TGTGCCATCAGTGATGGACAGGGGTTAAACTATGGCTACACCTTC.

The chain has TRBV19 and TRBJ2-7; the D is unclear. Between the trimmed V and J ends, which lost 3 bases and 1 base, there was a span of 7 bases. This CDR3 contains 13 residues. CDR1 is LNHDA, CDR2 SQIVND, per germline (reference sequence). CDR3 nucleotide sequence: TGTGCCAGTAGTATCGACATGTCCTACGAGCAGTACTTC. This gives the protein CASSIDMSYEQYF.

The rearrangement uses TRBV7-6 and TRBJ2-7; maybe TRBD1 (6 bases). With 1 base removed from V and 6 bases from J, the gap between germline ends came to 10 bases. CDR1 is SGHVS and CDR2 is FNYEAQ in the germline V gene. The CDR3 spans 13 residues. Here the CDR3 DNA reads TGTGCCAGCAGCTTAGACAGGGTACGCGAGCAGTACTTC. Its translation: CASSLDRVREQYF. Full variable domain (missing parts from reference TRBV7-6 and TRBJ2-7): GAGVSQSPRYKVTKRGQDVALRCDPISGHVSLYWYRQALGQGPEFLTYFNYEAQQDKSGLPNDRFSAERPEGSISTLTIQRTEQRDSAMYRCASSLDRVREQYFGPGTRLTVT.

This chain connects TRBV5-1 to TRBJ2-7; 8 positions agree with TRBD1. This CDR3 has 14 amino acids. Germline loops: CDR1 SGHRS, CDR2 YFSETQ. V trimming: 8 bases; J trimming: 0 bases; junction bases outside the gene matches: 7. The CDR3 sequence is CASTQGVNSYEQYF. The CDR3 bases are TGCGCCAGTACACAGGGGGTAAACTCCTACGAGCAGTACTTC.

This clone was counted between two and nine times. The chain combines TRBV19 with TRBJ1-6; D ambiguous. Germline V gives CDR1 LNHDA, CDR2 SQIVND (reference sequence). CDR3 length equals 14 residues. V lost 5 bases to trimming and J lost 7 bases, with 12 bases between them. As DNA, the CDR3 is TGTGCCAGTAGTCTGCACGACACAAATTCACCCCTCCACTTT. Residues: CASSLHDTNSPLHF.

The chain uses TRBV6-6 and TRBJ1-6; 7 nucleotides match TRBD1. The CDR3 runs 16 residues. The germline gives CDR1 MNHNY, CDR2 SVGAGI (reference sequence). V dropped 5 bases and J dropped 5; count of bases not matched to a gene: 9. The CDR3 is CASSPIGGLDNSPLHF. The DNA of the CDR3 is TGTGCCAGCAGTCCCATAGGGGGCCTTGATAATTCACCCCTCCACTTT.

This clone was seen a few times. This chain uses TRBV5-1 with TRBJ2-3, with D perhaps matching TRBD2 (6 bases). Trimming cost V 4 bases and J 4 bases, with 13 bases left between them. CDR1 and CDR2 from the germline V gene are SGHRS and YFSETQ. This CDR3 has 14 residues. The CDR3: CASSGIGGADTQYF. The CDR3 nucleotides read TGCGCCAGCAGCGGCATCGGAGGGGCAGATACGCAGTATTTT.

V gene TRBV4-1 combines with J gene TRBJ1-1; D may be TRBD1 (5 bases). CDR1 and CDR2 from the germline V gene are MGHRA and YSYEKL. This CDR3 is 14 amino acids long. Trimming removed 4 bases from V and 6 bases from J, with 15 bases in between. In DNA, the CDR3 is TGCGCCAGCAGCCCCCGCCCTGGGGGATCTGAAGCTTTCTTT. It specifies CASSPRPGGSEAFF.

This clone appeared a single time. The rearrangement uses TRBV27 and TRBJ1-2; D is uncertain. Germline V gives CDR1 MNHEY, CDR2 SMNVEV (reference sequence). The germline V and J ends were trimmed by 4 bases and 0 bases, with 9 bases remaining between them. The length of the CDR3 is 14 residues. The CDR3 spells CASSSRTSNYGYTF. For the CDR3, the DNA is TGTGCCAGCAGTTCTAGGACTTCTAACTATGGCTACACCTTC.

The V call is TRBV5-6, the J call TRBJ1-6, with unresolved D. Germline V gene data show CDR1 as SGHDT and CDR2 as YYEEEE. The germline V and J ends were trimmed by 0 bases and 6 bases, with 13 bases remaining between them. The CDR3 covers 16 residues. The CDR3, as DNA: TGTGCCAGCAGCTTGGGCAGCATAAAGTTTAATTCACCCCTCCACTTT. It is translated as CASSLGSIKFNSPLHF. The whole variable domain, remainder taken from reference TRBV5-6 and TRBJ1-6, is DAGVTQSPTHLIKTRGQQVTLRCSPKSGHDTVSWYQQALGQGPQFIFQYYEEEERQRGNFPDRFSGHQFPNYSSELNVNALLLGDSALYLCASSLGSIKFNSPLHFGNGTRLTVT.

This clone was picked up one time. This chain uses TRBV14 with TRBJ2-7; 8 nucleotides match TRBD1. The germline V gene encodes CDR1 SGHDN and CDR2 FVKESK. The length of the CDR3 is 16 residues. V lost 2 bases, J lost 5 bases, and 11 bases stayed unmatched. This CDR3 is CASSQPRNRGSHEQYF. The CDR3 DNA reads TGTGCCAGCAGCCAACCCAGGAACAGGGGGTCCCACGAGCAGTACTTC.

This clone was found a few times. V and J are TRBV7-9 and TRBJ2-2; 8 bases are shared with TRBD1. The CDR3 has 15 amino acids. J gave up 4 bases and V 3 bases, and 4 bases lay outside the gene matches. Germline CDR1 is SEHNR and CDR2 is FQNEAQ (reference sequence). The chain's CDR3 is CASSFQGAITGELFF. The CDR3 DNA reads as TGTGCCAGCAGCTTCCAGGGGGCTATCACCGGGGAGCTGTTTTTT.

The chain uses TRBV5-1 and TRBJ1-1; 11 bases match TRBD1. J lost 4 bases, V lost 4 bases, and 3 bases had no gene match. Germline CDR1 and CDR2: SGHRS and YFSETQ. CDR3 length: 14 amino acids. DNA for the CDR3: TGCGCCAGCAGCGCGGACAGGGGGCCCACTGAAGCTTTCTTT. Amino acids: CASSADRGPTEAFF. Full variable domain (outside the CDR3, taken from reference TRBV5-1 and TRBJ1-1): KAGVTQTPRYLIKTRGQQVTLSCSPISGHRSVSWYQQTPGQGLQFLFEYFSETQRNKGNFPGRFSGRQFSNSRSEMNVSTLELGDSALYLCASSADRGPTEAFFGQGTRLTVV.

The V call is TRBV6-6, the J call TRBJ1-1; the D is unclear. Germline loops: CDR1 MNHNY, CDR2 SVGAGI (reference sequence). CDR3 length: 15 amino acids. V shed 8 bases and J shed 1 base, with 17 bases lying between them. The CDR3 coding sequence is TGTGCCAGCTCCGTTTGGGGTAGTCGGAACACTGAAGCTTTCTTT. Protein product: CASSVWGSRNTEAFF.

The chain carries TRBV5-4 and TRBJ2-5; tentatively, D is TRBD2 (5 bases). From germline, CDR1 is SGHNT and CDR2 YYREEE (reference sequence). The V gene lost 5 bases and the J gene lost 4 bases, with 15 bases spanning the gap. CDR3 length: 14 residues. The CDR3 nucleotides read TGTGCCAGCAGTCCTGGACTGAGCGGAGAGACCCAGTACTTC. Residues: CASSPGLSGETQYF.

The chain couples TRBV29-1 to TRBJ1-1; D is uncertain. Trimming shortened V by 2 bases and J by 0 bases, and 7 bases separated the two germline ends. The CDR3 extends over 13 amino acids. Germline V gene lookup returns CDR1 SQVTM and CDR2 ANQGSEA. DNA for the CDR3: TGCAGCGTTGAATATTCTATGAACACTGAAGCTTTCTTT. Translated, it gives CSVEYSMNTEAFF.

This clone was seen only a few times. The V gene is TRBV2, the J gene TRBJ1-6; TRBD1 aligns across 8 bases. Germline CDR1 and CDR2: SNHLY and FYNNEI. This CDR3 region has 17 residues. J was trimmed by 5 bases and V by 5 bases; bases with no gene match: 11. CDR3 region: CASSRYRTGSNNSPLHF. The CDR3 DNA is TGTGCCAGCAGTAGATATAGGACAGGGAGCAATAATTCACCCCTCCACTTT.

This clone was counted a few times. The rearrangement links TRBV5-4 to TRBJ1-1; the D is unclear. V shed 2 bases and J shed 2 bases, with 7 bases lying between them. This CDR3 has 13 residues. Per germline, CDR1 SGHNT and CDR2 YYREEE (reference sequence). The CDR3 loop is CASSLSANTEAFF. The CDR3 DNA reads TGTGCCAGCAGCTTATCGGCAAACACTGAAGCTTTCTTT.

The rearrangement joins TRBV5-6 to TRBJ1-4; D possibly corresponds to TRBD1 (5 bases). Germline V gives CDR1 SGHDT, CDR2 YYEEEE. The CDR3 has 14 amino acids. Trimming took off 4 bases at V and 7 bases at J, with 14 bases between the two ends. The CDR3, as DNA: TGTGCCAGCAGCGACGGGACTGGCTTTGAAAAACTGTTTTTT. Translation: CASSDGTGFEKLFF.

This clone was found a few times. The chain couples TRBV7-9 to TRBJ1-1; D gene ambiguous. This CDR3 is built from 14 residues. Trimming stripped 2 bases from V and 0 bases from J, with 7 bases between. Germline V gene sequence: CDR1 SEHNR, CDR2 FQNEAQ (reference sequence). CDR3 loop: CASSLSGLNTEAFF. The CDR3 coding sequence is TGTGCCAGCAGCTTAAGCGGTTTGAACACTGAAGCTTTCTTT.

This sequence joins TRBV6-1 and TRBJ2-5; D is ambiguous. The length of the CDR3 is 11 residues. CDR1 is MNHNS, CDR2 SASEGT, per germline. V was shortened by 6 bases and J by 7 bases, with 9 bases between the two germline ends. The CDR3 DNA sequence: TGTGCCAGCAGGACAATCGGGACCCAGTACTTC. This encodes CASRTIGTQYF.